This T cell receptor beta chain originates from a study of blood T cells in healthy people across ages. Notes on the study in general: Strongly correlated with naive T cell percentage was TCR beta diversity.

As concerns this clonotype: Its antigen remains unidentified.

Primers used in a second PCR of about 7 to 12 cycles were a sample-barcoded 5' primer and a J-beta primer mix. Each of the samples gave a minimum of 3 million paired-end reads that contained CDR3. MiXCR, applied by TCRdb to the 5' RACE reads, yields one record per CDR3 protein. The data show 1,300,000 or so distinct CDR3 sequences, with roughly 59% seen just once and 6.7% held by the top ten. Extraction yielded at least 6 micrograms of total RNA per sample. J was trimmed by 4 bases and V by 6 bases; bases with no gene match: 14. Germline V gives CDR1 DFQATT, CDR2 SNEGSKA (reference sequence). This CDR3 contains 16 residues.

The sample consisted of blood. The J gene is TRBJ2-5, the V gene TRBV20-1; 10 bases line up with TRBD2. The sequence was obtained from a young man in good health. The chain's CDR3 is CSAPKGSSGSGETQYF. The CDR3, as DNA: TGCAGTGCCCCCAAGGGTTCTAGCGGGAGTGGAGAGACCCAGTACTTC.